The table lists the clone carrying this T cell receptor (beta chain) with a few counts. As yet, its antigen is unknown. A sample-barcoded 5' primer and a J-beta primer mix were used in a second PCR of about 7 to 11 cycles. Template switching added a 12-random-nucleotide identifier to every cDNA molecule. TCRdb passed the 5' RACE reads through MiXCR, listing each CDR3 protein once. The sample contains approximately 1.5 million distinct CDR3 sequences, about 31% of which appear only once. This sample is drawn from a study of blood T cells in healthy people across ages. Whole-study results and caveats: Long-lived donors exceeded aged donors in naive CD4+ cells and diversity.

The germline V gene encodes CDR1 DFQATT and CDR2 SNEGSKA (reference sequence). The CDR3 runs to 12 residues. V lost 6 bases, J lost 6 bases, and 12 bases lay in between. Peripheral blood samples of around 11 milliliters were drawn from each donor. Researchers isolated at least 7 million PBMCs per sample. Sequences were obtained from blood. This sequence joins TRBV20-1 and TRBJ2-1, with no clear D. The source is a woman in her twenties or thirties in good health. CDR3 protein: CSARPPGNEQFF. The CDR3 nucleotides are TGCAGTGCGAGACCTCCAGGCAATGAGCAGTTCTTC.